The 28 T cell receptor beta chains reported below all come from one sample, sequenced in a study of shared clonotypes between healthy human individuals. TCRdb keeps only in-frame clones here, not all; method: immunoSEQ multiplex PCR. The sample comprises about 680,000 clones, 92% of which are singletons, and approximately 22% rests with the top ten. Naive CD8 cells comprised CD45RO-negative, CCR7-positively selected cells, excluding terminally differentiated effector memory CD45RA+ cells. The specimen sequenced was naive CD8+ T cells sorted from blood. All receptors derive from a man younger than 40 in good health.

Points on this clone: At the DNA level, this CDR3 is encoded by other sequences in the same sample as well. J is TRBJ1-1 and V is TRBV7-9, with no clear D. CDR1 and CDR2 (germline): SEHNR, FQNEAQ (reference sequence). The CDR3 sequence is 12 residues long. Trimming removed 5 bases at V and 2 bases at J, with 6 bases between. The DNA of the CDR3 is TGTGCCAGCAGCCTCATTAACACTGAAGCTTTCTTT. It specifies CASSLINTEAFF.

The CDR3 DNA is TGTGCCAGCAGTTATGCGGGAAGTGTCTCCTACGAGCAGTACTTC. It encodes CASSYAGSVSYEQYF. V and J are TRBV28 and TRBJ2-7, with D maybe TRBD2 (6 bases). Trimming shortened V by 4 bases and J by 0 bases, and 13 bases separated the two germline ends. CDR1 and CDR2 (germline): MDHEN, SYDVKM. CDR3 length: 15 amino acids.

The chain uses TRBV11-2 and TRBJ1-1, with D maybe TRBD1 (5 bases). Germline values: CDR1 SGHAT, CDR2 FQNNGV. Trimming cost V 7 bases and J 4 bases, with 13 bases left between them. The CDR3 totals 13 residues. The DNA for the CDR3 is TGTGCCAGCACCAATGGGGCAACCACTGAAGCTTTCTTT. Protein product: CASTNGATTEAFF.

This chain connects TRBV29-1 to TRBJ2-4; TRBD1 matches 12 bases. The germline V gene encodes CDR1 SQVTM and CDR2 ANQGSEA. The V gene end was trimmed by 5 bases and the J gene end by 3 bases; junction bases not matched to a gene: 8. The CDR3 extends over 16 amino acids. The CDR3 reads CSVTPGQGAFKNIQYF. CDR3 sequence (DNA): TGCAGCGTTACGCCGGGACAGGGGGCGTTCAAAAACATTCAGTACTTC.

This chain links TRBV29-1 with TRBJ2-7; TRBD2 agrees at 13 bases. This CDR3 is 12 amino acids long. CDR1 is SQVTM and CDR2 is ANQGSEA in the germline V gene. The CDR3 DNA reads as TGCAGTGTAGGACTAGCGGGAGATGAGCAGTACTTC. This gives the protein CSVGLAGDEQYF.

A remark on this clone: This sample includes further DNA sequences coding for the same CDR3. The chain has TRBV19 and TRBJ2-1, with TRBD2 matching over 10 bases. In germline, CDR1 is LNHDA, CDR2 SQIVND (reference sequence). V lost 5 bases to trimming and J lost 0 bases; unmatched junction nucleotides: 1. This CDR3 is built from 15 residues. The CDR3 loop reads CASSPSGSSYNEQFF. As DNA, the CDR3 is TGTGCCAGTAGTCCTAGCGGGAGCTCCTACAATGAGCAGTTCTTC.

The genes are TRBV9 and TRBJ1-3, with D uncertain. The CDR3 totals 15 residues. Per germline, CDR1 SGDLS and CDR2 YYNGEE. V was clipped by 4 bases and J by 2 bases, with 13 bases between them. The CDR3 protein is CASSPDGGTGNTIYF. The CDR3 DNA follows: TGTGCCAGCAGCCCGGACGGCGGGACTGGAAACACCATATATTTT. Filled out from reference TRBV9 and TRBJ1-3, the complete variable domain reads DSGVTQTPKHLITATGQRVTLRCSPRSGDLSVYWYQQSLDQGLQFLIQYYNGEERAKGNILERFSAQQFPDLHSELNLSSLELGDSALYFCASSPDGGTGNTIYFGEGSWLTVV.

The V and J genes are TRBV29-1 and TRBJ1-1; weak D call: TRBD1 (6 bases). The germline gives CDR1 SQVTM, CDR2 ANQGSEA. Trimming cost V 6 bases and J 7 bases, with 12 bases left between them. The CDR3 runs to 11 residues. CDR3 protein: CSVQTGIEAFF. The CDR3 region has the DNA TGCAGCGTACAAACAGGGATTGAAGCTTTCTTT.

The chain has TRBV7-2 and TRBJ2-2; D might be TRBD1 (6 bases). The CDR3 runs to 15 residues. Germline CDR1 reads SGHTA; CDR2 reads FQGNSA. The germline V and J ends were trimmed by 5 bases and 1 base, with 11 bases remaining between them. CDR3 in DNA: TGTGCCAGCAGCCAGCCGGGACAGAACACCGGGGAGCTGTTTTTT. Encoded protein: CASSQPGQNTGELFF.

The chain is built from TRBV4-1 and TRBJ2-7; D ambiguous. The CDR3 is 13 residues long. CDR1 is MGHRA and CDR2 is YSYEKL in the germline V gene. V was trimmed by 1 base and J by 5 bases, leaving 9 bases between them. The CDR3 loop is CASSQARLNEQYF. As DNA, the CDR3 is TGCGCCAGCAGCCAAGCTCGACTGAACGAGCAGTACTTC.

The chain links TRBV9 to TRBJ2-7; 9 bases line up with TRBD1. The J segment lost 6 bases and the V segment lost 3 bases, leaving 10 bases of the junction unmatched. The length of the CDR3 is 15 residues. The germline CDR1 and CDR2 sequences are SGDLS and YYNGEE. CDR3 coding DNA: TGTGCCAGCAGCGCTCGGACAGGGGCGCCGGCCGAGCAGTACTTC. Translated, it gives CASSARTGAPAEQYF.

The chain employs TRBV27 and TRBJ2-5; 7 positions match TRBD2. TRBJ2-7 matches the DNA end more closely, so the J call is doubtful. The V gene's germline CDR1 is MNHEY and CDR2 SMNVEV (reference sequence). CDR3 length: 13 amino acids. CDR3 amino acids: CASSLLGGYEQYF. CDR3 nucleotides: TGTGCCAGCAGTTTATTGGGGGGGTACGAGCAGTACTTC.

Notes on this clone: In the same sample, other DNA sequences code for this CDR3. This sequence joins TRBV29-1 and TRBJ2-7; 9 positions match TRBD2. CDR1 and CDR2 from the germline V gene are SQVTM and ANQGSEA. The CDR3 has 13 amino acids. V was pared by 4 bases and J by 3 bases, with 4 bases of the junction left unmatched. CDR3 nucleotides: TGCAGCGTTGTTCTAGCGGGATACTACGAGCAGTACTTC. Translation: CSVVLAGYYEQYF.

This rearrangement joins TRBV27 to TRBJ2-1; no firm D call. Trimming left V 0 bases short and J 6 bases short, with 9 bases between. Germline loops: CDR1 MNHEY, CDR2 SMNVEV (reference sequence). This CDR3 is built from 14 residues. The CDR3 DNA sequence: TGTGCCAGCAGTTTATCGCATTGGGGCAATGAGCAGTTCTTC. It is translated as CASSLSHWGNEQFF.

CDR3 nucleotides: TGTGCCAGCGGCCGGGACAGGGGTTTCGGCAAAAACATTCAGTACTTC. Its translation: CASGRDRGFGKNIQYF. J is TRBJ2-4 and V is TRBV27, with 10 positions matching TRBD1. With V trimmed by 8 bases and J by 3 bases, 10 bases remained unmatched. This CDR3 has 16 amino acids. Germline values: CDR1 MNHEY, CDR2 SMNVEV (reference sequence).

The V gene is TRBV7-6, the J gene TRBJ2-2; D may match TRBD1 or TRBD2 (5 bases each). The CDR3 has 17 residues. Germline loops: CDR1 SGHVS, CDR2 FNYEAQ. The V gene lost 1 base and the J gene lost 2 bases, with 14 bases spanning the gap. CDR3 protein: CASSLGGLSDNTGELFF. CDR3 nucleotide sequence: TGTGCCAGCAGCTTAGGGGGGTTAAGCGATAACACCGGGGAGCTGTTTTTT.

The CDR3 DNA follows: TGTGCCAGCAGCTCAGGGACAGTCACCTACGAGCAGTACTTC. It translates to CASSSGTVTYEQYF. The V gene is TRBV7-2, the J gene TRBJ2-7, with 7 bases identical to TRBD1. The CDR3 has 14 residues. Germline lookup yields CDR1 SGHTA and CDR2 FQGNSA. V shed 4 bases and J 2 bases; nucleotides not matched to a gene: 5.

The J gene is TRBJ2-1, the V gene TRBV4-3, with 11 bases fitting TRBD2. V lost 0 bases to trimming and J lost 10 bases; unmatched junction nucleotides: 11. Germline values: CDR1 LGHNA, CDR2 YSLEER. The CDR3 runs 17 residues. The CDR3 bases are TGCGCCAGCAGCCAAGAAGCGTCGTTGGCTAGCGGGAGGGAGCAGTTCTTC. Its translation is CASSQEASLASGREQFF.

The chain combines TRBV9 with TRBJ1-3; weak D call: TRBD1 (6 bases). CDR1 and CDR2 (germline): SGDLS, YYNGEE. The CDR3 length is 14 residues. Trimming removed 3 bases at V and 4 bases at J, with 11 bases between. CDR3 sequence: CASSAWTEGNTIYF. CDR3 DNA sequence: TGTGCCAGCAGCGCGTGGACAGAAGGAAACACCATATATTTT.

This clone has only one observation. The J gene is TRBJ2-7, the V gene TRBV27; D is undetermined. The germline CDR1 and CDR2 sequences are MNHEY and SMNVEV (reference sequence). The CDR3 is 13 residues long. The ends were cut back, 3 bases at V and 2 bases at J, with 8 bases in the middle. The CDR3 region has the DNA TGTGCCAGCAGTTTGGGATACCCCTACGAGCAGTACTTC. Residues: CASSLGYPYEQYF.

The chain couples TRBV27 to TRBJ2-7; D is uncertain. Germline V gives CDR1 MNHEY, CDR2 SMNVEV (reference sequence). Trimming pared 2 bases from V and 1 base from J, leaving 6 bases between. This CDR3 is 13 amino acids long. The CDR3 DNA sequence: TGTGCCAGCAGTTTACGGCAATCCTACGAGCAGTACTTC. As protein: CASSLRQSYEQYF.

V and J are TRBV5-6 and TRBJ2-2; 9 bases are a match to TRBD1. The CDR3 sequence is 15 residues long. J lost 6 bases, V lost 0 bases, and 3 bases had no gene match. Germline V gene lookup returns CDR1 SGHDT and CDR2 YYEEEE. The DNA for the CDR3 is TGTGCCAGCAGCTTGGCCGGACAGGGGTCCGGGGAGCTGTTTTTT. This translates into CASSLAGQGSGELFF. Using reference TRBV5-6 and TRBJ2-2 for the parts outside the CDR3, the full variable domain is DAGVTQSPTHLIKTRGQQVTLRCSPKSGHDTVSWYQQALGQGPQFIFQYYEEEERQRGNFPDRFSGHQFPNYSSELNVNALLLGDSALYLCASSLAGQGSGELFFGEGSRLTVL.

This chain uses TRBV6-1 with TRBJ1-1; 7 bases are a match to TRBD1. From germline, CDR1 is MNHNS and CDR2 SASEGT. Trimming removed 1 base from V and 1 base from J; junction bases left unmatched: 9. The CDR3 runs 17 residues. The CDR3: CASSEEGGGISNTEAFF. CDR3 bases: TGTGCCAGCAGTGAAGAGGGAGGGGGCATCTCGAACACTGAAGCTTTCTTT.

This chain uses TRBV11-2 with TRBJ2-5; D is uncertain. V was trimmed by 5 bases and J by 0 bases, leaving 4 bases between them. This CDR3 spans 12 amino acids. Germline-derived CDR1 and CDR2 are SGHAT and FQNNGV. CDR3 sequence (DNA): TGTGCCAGCAGCGAGTACCAAGAGACCCAGTACTTC. Amino acids: CASSEYQETQYF.

The chain links TRBV5-1 to TRBJ1-5; possible D gene TRBD1, 5 bases. This CDR3 has 14 residues. Germline assignment: CDR1 SGHRS and CDR2 YFSETQ. Deletions cut 4 bases from V and 8 bases from J, with 16 bases between. Here the CDR3 DNA reads TGCGCCAGCAGCCCCTCAGGGTCGGTGGAGCCCCAGCATTTT. Protein sequence: CASSPSGSVEPQHF.

The chain has TRBV2 and TRBJ2-6; D unclear. Trimming left V 4 bases short and J 4 bases short, with 17 bases between. In germline, CDR1 is SNHLY, CDR2 FYNNEI. There are 17 residues in the CDR3. The CDR3 spells CASSGTYSQSGANVLTF. Written as DNA, the CDR3 is TGTGCCAGCAGTGGGACCTATTCCCAATCCGGGGCCAACGTCCTGACTTTC.

This chain joins TRBV10-3 and TRBJ2-3; tentative D call: TRBD1 (6 bases). V lost 0 bases to trimming and J lost 0 bases, with 16 bases between them. The CDR3 spans 18 residues. CDR1 is ENHRY, CDR2 SYGVKD, per germline. The CDR3 protein is CAISESDVRTGSTDTQYF. The CDR3 DNA reads TGTGCCATCAGTGAGTCGGATGTTAGAACAGGGAGCACAGATACGCAGTATTTT.

This chain links TRBV28 with TRBJ2-7; 9 bases match TRBD2. The V segment lost 2 bases and the J segment 0 bases; nucleotides outside the gene matches: 8. Germline V gene sequence: CDR1 MDHEN, CDR2 SYDVKM. The length of the CDR3 is 17 residues. In nucleotides, the CDR3 is TGTGCCAGCAGTTTAACTCTAGCGGGAATATTCTCCTACGAGCAGTACTTC. Translation gives CASSLTLAGIFSYEQYF.